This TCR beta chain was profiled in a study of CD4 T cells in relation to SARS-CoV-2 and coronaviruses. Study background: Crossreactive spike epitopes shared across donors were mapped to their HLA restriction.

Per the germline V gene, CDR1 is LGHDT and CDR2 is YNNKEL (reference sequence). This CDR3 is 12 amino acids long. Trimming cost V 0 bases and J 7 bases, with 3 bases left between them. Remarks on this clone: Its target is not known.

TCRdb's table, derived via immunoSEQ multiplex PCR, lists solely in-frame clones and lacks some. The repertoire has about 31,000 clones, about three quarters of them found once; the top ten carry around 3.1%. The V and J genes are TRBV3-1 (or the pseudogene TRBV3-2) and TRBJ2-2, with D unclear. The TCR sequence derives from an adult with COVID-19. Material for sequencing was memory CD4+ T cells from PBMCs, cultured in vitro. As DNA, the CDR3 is TGTGCCAGCAGCCAAGATCTCGGGGAGCTGTTTTTT. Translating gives CASSQDLGELFF.